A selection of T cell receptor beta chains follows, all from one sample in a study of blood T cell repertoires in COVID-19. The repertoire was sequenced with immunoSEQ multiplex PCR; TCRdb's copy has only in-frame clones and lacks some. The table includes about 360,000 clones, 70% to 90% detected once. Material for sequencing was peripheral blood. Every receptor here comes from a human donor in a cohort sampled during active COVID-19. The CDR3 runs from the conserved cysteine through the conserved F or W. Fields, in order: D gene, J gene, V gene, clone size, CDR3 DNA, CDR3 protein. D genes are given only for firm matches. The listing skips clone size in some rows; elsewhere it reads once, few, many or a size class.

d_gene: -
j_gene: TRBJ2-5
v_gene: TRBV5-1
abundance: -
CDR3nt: TGCGCCAGCAGCTTCTCCTCCGGGATCCAAGAGACCCAGTACTTC
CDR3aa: CASSFSSGIQETQYF

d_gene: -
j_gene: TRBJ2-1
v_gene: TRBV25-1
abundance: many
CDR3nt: TGTGCCAGCAGTGAATCTCGGAGCCGAGAGCAGTTCTTC
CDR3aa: CASSESRSREQFF

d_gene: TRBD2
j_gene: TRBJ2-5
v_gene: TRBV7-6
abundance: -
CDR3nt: TGTGCCAGCAGCTTAGATGGGACTAGTCGTGAGACCCAGTACTTC
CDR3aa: CASSLDGTSRETQYF

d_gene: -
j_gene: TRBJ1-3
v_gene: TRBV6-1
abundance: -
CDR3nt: TGTGCCAGCAGTGAAGCGTTATGGACAGCCGACTCTGGAAACACCATATATTTT
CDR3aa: CASSEALWTADSGNTIYF

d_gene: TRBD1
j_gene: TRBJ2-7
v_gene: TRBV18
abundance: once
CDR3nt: TGTGCCAGCTCACCGGTTATTGGGACAGGGATCTACGAGCAGTACTTC
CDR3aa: CASSPVIGTGIYEQYF

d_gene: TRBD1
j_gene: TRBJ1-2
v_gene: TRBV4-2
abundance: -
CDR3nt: TGTGCCAGCAGCCCCGGGACAGGGGAGGCTTCATATGGCTACACCTTC
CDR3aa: CASSPGTGEASYGYTF

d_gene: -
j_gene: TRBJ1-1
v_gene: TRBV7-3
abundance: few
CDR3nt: TGTGCCAGCAGCTCTCAGGGGAACACTGAAGCTTTCTTT
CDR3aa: CASSSQGNTEAFF

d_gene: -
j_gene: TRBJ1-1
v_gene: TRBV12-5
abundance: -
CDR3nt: TGTGCTAGTGGTTTGGTATCAAGGGGTGCTATTTTGAACACTGAAGCTTTCTTT
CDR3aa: CASGLVSRGAILNTEAFF

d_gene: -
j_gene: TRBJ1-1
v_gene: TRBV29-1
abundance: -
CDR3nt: TGCAGCGCCTTGGTAGACCAGGGGAACACTGAAGCTTTCTTT
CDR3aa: CSALVDQGNTEAFF

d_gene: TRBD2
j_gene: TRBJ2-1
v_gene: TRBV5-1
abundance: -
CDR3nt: TGCGCCAGCAGCTTCGCGGGGGGGCCGAATGAGCAGTTCTTC
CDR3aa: CASSFAGGPNEQFF

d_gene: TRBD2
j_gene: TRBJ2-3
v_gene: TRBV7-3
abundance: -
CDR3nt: TGTGCCAGCAGCTTAGGCGGGGGGTCAGATACGCAGTATTTT
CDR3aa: CASSLGGGSDTQYF

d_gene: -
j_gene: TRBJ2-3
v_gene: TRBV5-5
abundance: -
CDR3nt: TGTGCCAGCAAAATCCCGGGACTTGCAGATACGCAGTATTTT
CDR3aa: CASKIPGLADTQYF

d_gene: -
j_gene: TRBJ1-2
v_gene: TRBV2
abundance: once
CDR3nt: TGTGCCAGCAGTTACGGTCTCGGTTCTGGCTACACCTTC
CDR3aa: CASSYGLGSGYTF

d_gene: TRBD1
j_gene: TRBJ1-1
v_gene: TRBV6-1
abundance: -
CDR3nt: TGTGCCAGCAGTGAAGCGCGAGGGACAGGGTCAAACACTGAAGCTTTCTTT
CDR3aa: CASSEARGTGSNTEAFF

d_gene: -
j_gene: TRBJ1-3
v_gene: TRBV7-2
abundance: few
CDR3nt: TGTGCCAGCAGCTTTATAGGGGGGGGCTTAGCTGGAAACACCATATATTTT
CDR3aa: CASSFIGGGLAGNTIYF

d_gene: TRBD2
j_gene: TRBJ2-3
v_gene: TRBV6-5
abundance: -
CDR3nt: TGTGCCAGCAGGGGCGGGAGAAGCACAGATACGCAGTATTTT
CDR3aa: CASRGGRSTDTQYF

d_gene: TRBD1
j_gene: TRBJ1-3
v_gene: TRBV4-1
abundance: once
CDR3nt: TGCGCCAGCAGCCAAGATGGAGACAGGGGGCATGGAAACACCATATATTTT
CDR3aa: CASSQDGDRGHGNTIYF

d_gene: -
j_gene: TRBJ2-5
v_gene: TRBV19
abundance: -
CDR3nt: TGTGCCAGTAGTATAGTGAGCCAAGAGACCCAGTACTTC
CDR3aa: CASSIVSQETQYF

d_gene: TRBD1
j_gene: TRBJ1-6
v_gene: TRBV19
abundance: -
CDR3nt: TGTGCCAGTAGTCCCCGGGACAGAAATTCACCCCTCCACTTT
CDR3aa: CASSPRDRNSPLHF

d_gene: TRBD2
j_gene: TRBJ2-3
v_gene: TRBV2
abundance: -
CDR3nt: TGTGCCAGCAGTGAGGGGACTAGCGGGAGGGACACAGATACGCAGTATTTT
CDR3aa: CASSEGTSGRDTDTQYF

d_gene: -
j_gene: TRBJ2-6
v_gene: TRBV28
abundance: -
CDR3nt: TGTGCCAGCAGTTTCAGGGAAGCTGGGGCCAACGTCCTGACTTTC
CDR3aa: CASSFREAGANVLTF

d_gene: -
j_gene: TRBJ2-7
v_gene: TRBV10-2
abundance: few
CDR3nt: TGCGCCAGCACCAACACCCGAGAGCAGTACTTC
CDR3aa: CASTNTREQYF

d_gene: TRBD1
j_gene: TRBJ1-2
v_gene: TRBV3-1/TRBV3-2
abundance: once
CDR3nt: TGTGCCAGCAGCCAACCCGGGACAGGGACATTCTATGGCTACACCTTC
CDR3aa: CASSQPGTGTFYGYTF

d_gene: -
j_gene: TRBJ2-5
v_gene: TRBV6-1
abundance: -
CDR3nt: TGTGCCAGCAGTGAAGCAAACGGGTACCAAGAGACCCAGTACTTC
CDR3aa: CASSEANGYQETQYF

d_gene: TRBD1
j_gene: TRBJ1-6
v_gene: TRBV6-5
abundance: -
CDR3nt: TGTGCCAGCAGTTACTCGTTTACAGGGGTGAATTCACCCCTCCACTTT
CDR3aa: CASSYSFTGVNSPLHF

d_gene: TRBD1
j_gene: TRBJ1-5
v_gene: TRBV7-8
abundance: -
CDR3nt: TGTGCCAGCAGCTCCGGACAGGGTCCTGTTAGCAATCAGCCCCAGCATTTT
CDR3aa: CASSSGQGPVSNQPQHF

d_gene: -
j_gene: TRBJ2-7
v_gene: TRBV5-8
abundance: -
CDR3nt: TGTGCCAGCAGCTTTGAAGGCGGGGAGCAGTACTTC
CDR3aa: CASSFEGGEQYF

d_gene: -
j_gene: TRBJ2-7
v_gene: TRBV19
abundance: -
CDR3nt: TGTGCCAGTAGCCGAAGTACCCCCTCCGGGACAGCGGGCTCCTACGAGCAGTACTTC
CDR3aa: CASSRSTPSGTAGSYEQYF

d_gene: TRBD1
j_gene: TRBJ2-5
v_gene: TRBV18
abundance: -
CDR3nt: TGTGCCAGCTCACCAACAGGGGCCCAAGAGACCCAGTACTTC
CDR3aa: CASSPTGAQETQYF

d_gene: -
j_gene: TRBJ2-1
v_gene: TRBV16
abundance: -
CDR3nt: TGTGCCAGCAGCCAGGGAGCCTACAATGAGCAGTTCTTC
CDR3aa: CASSQGAYNEQFF

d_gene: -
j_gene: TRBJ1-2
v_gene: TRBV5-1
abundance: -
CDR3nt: TGCGCCAGCAGCCCGGGCGGGAGTGGATATGGCTACACCTTC
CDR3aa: CASSPGGSGYGYTF

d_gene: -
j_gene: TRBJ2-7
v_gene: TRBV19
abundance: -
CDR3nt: TGTGCCAGCCGAAGCCGGGTTACCCCCTACGAGCAGTACTTC
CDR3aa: CASRSRVTPYEQYF